A single sample gave rise to the 18 T cell receptor beta chains below, sequenced in a study of CD4 T cells in relation to SARS-CoV-2 and coronaviruses. CD4+ T cells from unexposed donors were obtained before the COVID-19 pandemic (2011-2018). Sequenced by immunoSEQ multiplex PCR; TCRdb stores in-frame clones only, minus some. The table includes roughly 61,000 clones, about nine tenths detected once. Sequencing was performed on memory CD4+ T cells from PBMCs. Every receptor here comes from a human donor in good health.

The chain uses TRBV20-1 and TRBJ2-1; D uncertain. Germline V gene sequence: CDR1 DFQATT, CDR2 SNEGSKA (reference sequence). The CDR3 runs to 14 residues. The V gene lost 3 bases and the J gene lost 8 bases, with 17 bases spanning the gap. The CDR3 nucleotides are TGCAGTGCTAGTGACCCAAACCTTGGCGATGAGCAGTTCTTC. This sequence encodes CSASDPNLGDEQFF.

The rearrangement uses TRBV5-4 and TRBJ2-1, with TRBD2 identical over 8 bases. The CDR3 runs 16 residues. Germline V gene lookup returns CDR1 SGHNT and CDR2 YYREEE (reference sequence). Trimming cost V 0 bases and J 6 bases; bases outside gene matches: 8. Here the CDR3 reads CASSLAGGPISNEQFF. In nucleotides, the CDR3 is TGTGCCAGCAGCTTGGCGGGAGGGCCCATCAGCAATGAGCAGTTCTTC.

This clone was counted a single time. V usage is TRBV10-2 and J usage is TRBJ2-7; 8 nucleotides align to TRBD2. Germline V gene data show CDR1 as WSHSY and CDR2 as SAAADI. The V segment lost 2 bases and the J segment 9 bases; nucleotides outside the gene matches: 9. The CDR3 extends over 14 amino acids. CDR3 DNA: TGCGCCAGCAGTGAGAGCCGGGAGGGTCTCCGGCAGTACTTC. It yields the protein CASSESREGLRQYF.

The rearrangement uses TRBV10-3 and TRBJ1-2, with unresolved D. The germline V gene encodes CDR1 ENHRY and CDR2 SYGVKD. The CDR3 contains 15 residues. With 6 bases removed from V and 3 bases from J, the gap between germline ends came to 17 bases. The CDR3 DNA reads TGTGCCATCAGGCCCAGTTTGATTGCCGACTATGGCTACACCTTC. It specifies CAIRPSLIADYGYTF.

The chain has TRBV11-2 and TRBJ1-6, with TRBD1 matching 9 bases. Germline V CDR1 and CDR2: SGHAT, FQNNGV. This CDR3 is built from 14 residues. V was clipped by 5 bases and J by 7 bases; unmatched bases: 3. CDR3: CASSRDRVNSPLHF. As DNA, the CDR3 is TGTGCCAGCAGCCGGGACAGGGTCAATTCACCCCTCCACTTT.

V usage is TRBV3-1 (or the pseudogene TRBV3-2) and J usage is TRBJ1-4; D might be TRBD1 (6 bases). Trimming took 5 bases from V and 7 from J, leaving 14 bases between them. The germline V gene encodes CDR1 LGHDT and CDR2 YNNKEL (reference sequence). There are 14 residues in the CDR3. The CDR3 nucleotides read TGTGCCAGCAGCTCCAGGGGTGGCAGTGAAAAACTGTTTTTT. Translating gives CASSSRGGSEKLFF.

The V and J genes are TRBV18 and TRBJ2-1; 13 bases fit TRBD2. The V gene's germline CDR1 is KGHSH and CDR2 LQKENI. Germline trimming cut 4 bases from V and 5 bases from J; bases unmatched to any gene: 2. The CDR3 length is 15 residues. CDR3 sequence: CASSRGTSGDNEQFF. The CDR3 region has the DNA TGTGCCAGCTCACGGGGGACTAGCGGGGACAATGAGCAGTTCTTC. The whole variable domain, remainder taken from reference TRBV18 and TRBJ2-1, is NAGVMQNPRHLVRRRGQEARLRCSPMKGHSHVYWYRQLPEEGLKFMVYLQKENIIDESGMPKERFSAEFPKEGPSILRIQQVVRGDSAAYFCASSRGTSGDNEQFFGPGTRLTVL.

This chain links TRBV19 with TRBJ2-2; 7 nucleotides align to TRBD1. The CDR3 is made up of 15 amino acids. J gave up 4 bases and V 6 bases, and 8 bases lay outside the gene matches. Germline values: CDR1 LNHDA, CDR2 SQIVND (reference sequence). DNA of the CDR3: TGTGCCAGTAGGTGGGGGACAGAGTTCACCGGGGAGCTGTTTTTT. Translated, it gives CASRWGTEFTGELFF.

The J gene is TRBJ1-3, the V gene TRBV5-5; 8 bases line up with TRBD1. The CDR3 is made up of 17 amino acids. V shed 1 base, J shed 0 bases, and the junction held 6 bases outside the gene matches. Germline V gene data show CDR1 as SGHKS and CDR2 as YYEKEE (reference sequence). CDR3 protein: CASSLLTGVRSGNTIYF. The CDR3 DNA follows: TGTGCCAGCAGCTTGCTGACAGGGGTCCGCTCTGGAAACACCATATATTTT.

The J gene is TRBJ2-3, the V gene TRBV5-4, with D possibly being TRBD1 or TRBD2 (5 bases each). Germline loops: CDR1 SGHNT, CDR2 YYREEE (reference sequence). This CDR3 region has 14 residues. V lost 0 bases and J lost 7, with 12 bases in between. This CDR3 reads CASSLAGTEHTQYF. The CDR3 DNA follows: TGTGCCAGCAGCTTGGCCGGGACGGAGCATACGCAGTATTTT.

The gene calls are TRBV5-1 and TRBJ1-5; D unclear. Trimming left V 0 bases short and J 0 bases short, with 7 bases between. The CDR3 totals 15 residues. The germline CDR1 and CDR2 sequences are SGHRS and YFSETQ. Here the CDR3 reads CASSLAGYSNQPQHF. CDR3 nucleotide sequence: TGCGCCAGCAGCTTGGCCGGATATAGCAATCAGCCCCAGCATTTT.

The chain uses TRBV28 and TRBJ1-2; D remains ambiguous. CDR3 length: 12 residues. Germline V gives CDR1 MDHEN, CDR2 SYDVKM. The V and J ends lost 5 bases and 4 bases respectively, with 8 bases between them. CDR3 coding DNA: TGTGCCAGCAGTGTAGAGGGCTATGGCTACACCTTC. This encodes CASSVEGYGYTF.

This CDR3 is CASSLGQDLTSGNTIYF. CDR3 coding DNA: TGTGCCAGCAGCCTCGGACAGGACCTCACCTCTGGAAACACCATATATTTT. The chain employs TRBV7-9 and TRBJ1-3; 7 bases agree with TRBD1. This CDR3 spans 17 amino acids. Looked up from germline, CDR1 is SEHNR and CDR2 is FQNEAQ (reference sequence). Trimming cost V 5 bases and J 0 bases; bases outside gene matches: 10.

This chain links TRBV19 with TRBJ1-5; weak D call: TRBD1 (5 bases). This CDR3 is 14 amino acids long. Germline-derived CDR1 and CDR2 are LNHDA and SQIVND (reference sequence). With 5 bases removed from V and 5 bases from J, the gap between germline ends came to 13 bases. In DNA, the CDR3 is TGTGCCAGTAGTTCAGGACACGACTATCAGCCCCAGCATTTT. Amino acids: CASSSGHDYQPQHF.

The chain links TRBV27 to TRBJ1-2, with D tentatively TRBD1 (6 bases). Trimming shortened V by 8 bases and J by 4 bases, and 17 bases separated the two germline ends. Germline CDR1 and CDR2: MNHEY and SMNVEV (reference sequence). This CDR3 spans 14 amino acids. The CDR3: CASSNRDRFYGYTF. CDR3 DNA: TGTGCCAGCTCAAACAGGGACCGATTCTATGGCTACACCTTC.

The V and J genes are TRBV5-6 and TRBJ2-3, with a weak D call TRBD2 (5 bases). The CDR3 is 15 residues long. Trimming shortened V by 5 bases and J by 2 bases, and 15 bases separated the two germline ends. Germline V gene lookup returns CDR1 SGHDT and CDR2 YYEEEE. The CDR3 region has the DNA TGTGCCAGCAGGTTACTCGCGGGCCCCACAGATACGCAGTATTTT. Amino acids: CASRLLAGPTDTQYF. The complete variable domain, with remaining parts taken from reference TRBV5-6 and TRBJ2-3, reads DAGVTQSPTHLIKTRGQQVTLRCSPKSGHDTVSWYQQALGQGPQFIFQYYEEEERQRGNFPDRFSGHQFPNYSSELNVNALLLGDSALYLCASRLLAGPTDTQYFGPGTRLTVL.

The chain joins TRBV28 to TRBJ1-1, with 9 bases lining up with TRBD1. Germline V gene data show CDR1 as MDHEN and CDR2 as SYDVKM. The CDR3 consists of 15 residues. The junction had 12 bases not matched to a gene; V was cut back by 9 bases and J by 4 bases. The CDR3 bases are TGTGCCAGTGCGAGCGGGACAGGGTATCGCACTGAAGCTTTCTTT. The encoded protein is CASASGTGYRTEAFF. The variable domain in full, with the rest retrieved from reference TRBV28 and TRBJ1-1, is DVKVTQSSRYLVKRTGEKVFLECVQDMDHENMFWYRQDPGLGLRLIYFSYDVKMKEKGDIPEGYSVSREKKERFSLILESASTNQTSMYLCASASGTGYRTEAFFGQGTRLTVV.

The chain joins TRBV5-6 to TRBJ2-7; 7 bases are a match to TRBD2. This CDR3 comprises 13 residues. Per germline, CDR1 SGHDT and CDR2 YYEEEE. The V segment lost 4 bases and the J segment 3 bases; nucleotides outside the gene matches: 4. For the CDR3, the DNA is TGTGCCAGCAGCAAGCGCGGGGGCTACGAGCAGTACTTC. Its protein is CASSKRGGYEQYF.